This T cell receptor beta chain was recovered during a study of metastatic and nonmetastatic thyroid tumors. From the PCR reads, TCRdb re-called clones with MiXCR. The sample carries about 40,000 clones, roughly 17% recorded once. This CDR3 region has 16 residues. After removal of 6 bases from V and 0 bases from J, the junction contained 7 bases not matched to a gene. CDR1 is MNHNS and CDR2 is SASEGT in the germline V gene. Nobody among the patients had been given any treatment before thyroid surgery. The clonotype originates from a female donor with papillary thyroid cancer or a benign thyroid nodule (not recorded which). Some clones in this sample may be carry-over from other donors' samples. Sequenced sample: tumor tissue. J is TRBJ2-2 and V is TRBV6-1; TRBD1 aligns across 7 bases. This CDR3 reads CASSPTGTANTGELFF. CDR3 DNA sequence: TGTGCCAGCAGCCCTACCGGGACAGCGAACACCGGGGAGCTGTTTTTT.